This TCR beta chain was documented in a study of blood T cell repertoires in COVID-19. Cohorts were based on clinical histories the participants reported. Germline V CDR1 and CDR2: SGHRS, YFSETQ. This CDR3 is built from 15 residues. V shed 0 bases and J shed 3 bases, with 13 bases lying between them. TCRdb's table, derived via immunoSEQ multiplex PCR, lists solely in-frame clones and lacks some. The data hold roughly 350,000 clones, with about 92% observed a single time. The sequenced sample was PBMCs or T cells enriched from blood (not recorded which). The receptor comes from a woman in her 30s who had recovered from COVID-19. The rearrangement links TRBV5-1 to TRBJ2-7, with a tentative D call TRBD1 (5 bases). CDR3 nucleotides: TGCGCCAGCAGCTTGGGGGCAGGGATTAACTACGAGCAGTACTTC. Encoded protein: CASSLGAGINYEQYF.